A selection of T cell receptor beta chains follows, all from one sample in a study of CD8+CD57+ T cells in acquired aplastic anemia. Using its own MiXCR run on the reads, TCRdb lists one record per CDR3 protein. The data show 100,000 to 150,000 distinct CDR3 sequences, approximately 36% seen once. The sample comprised sorted CD4+, CD8+, or CD8+CD57+ T cells (not recorded which) from PBMCs. These receptors came from a human donor with aplastic anemia. CDR3s include the opening cysteine and the closing phenylalanine or tryptophan. A D gene is named only where the DNA matches it firmly. Where a row states a size, it is once, few, many or the class of an expanded clone; other rows omit it.

>TRBV10-2|many|TRBD2|TRBJ2-5
CASSDGLAGGETQYF
TGCGCCAGCAGTGACGGACTAGCGGGGGGGGAGACCCAGTACTTC
>TRBV7-2|many|TRBD2|TRBJ2-1
CASSLRLAAFSSYNEQFF
TGTGCCAGCAGCTTACGACTAGCGGCCTTTAGCTCCTACAATGAGCAGTTCTTC
>TRBV7-9|many|.|TRBJ2-1
CASSRGQHNEQFF
TGTGCCAGCAGTCGTGGACAGCACAATGAGCAGTTCTTC
>TRBV7-9|many|TRBD2|TRBJ2-7
CASSLGAGGHEQYF
TGTGCCAGCAGCTTGGGGGCGGGGGGGCACGAGCAGTACTTC
>TRBV20-1|.|TRBD1|TRBJ2-1
CSALQGASYNEQFF
TGCAGTGCACTACAGGGGGCATCCTACAATGAGCAGTTCTTC
>TRBV3-1|many|TRBD1|TRBJ1-1
CASSPGQGSTEAFF
TGTGCCAGCAGCCCTGGACAGGGGAGCACTGAAGCTTTCTTT
>TRBV5-6|.|TRBD1|TRBJ2-6
CASNEGTGFNVLTF
TGTGCCAGCAACGAAGGGACAGGCTTCAACGTCCTGACTTTC
>TRBV6-1|many|.|TRBJ2-1
CASSQDSNEQFF
TGTGCCAGCAGCCAAGATTCGAATGAGCAGTTCTTC
>TRBV2|many|TRBD1|TRBJ1-2
CASSYTSRGPNYGYTF
TGTGCCAGCAGTTACACCTCGAGGGGGCCCAACTATGGCTACACCTTC
>TRBV7-8|many|.|TRBJ1-4
CASSERRTTNEKLFF
TGTGCCAGCAGCGAGAGGCGGACAACTAATGAAAAACTGTTTTTT
>TRBV6-1|.|.|TRBJ1-5
CASKGTIHDQPQHF
TGTGCCAGCAAGGGGACGATCCACGATCAGCCCCAGCATTTT
>TRBV3-1|few|.|TRBJ1-2
CASSQDRGFHYGYTF
TGTGCCAGCAGCCAAGATCGGGGCTTTCACTATGGCTACACCTTC
>TRBV28|many|TRBD1|TRBJ2-7
CASSRQGHGYEQYF
TGTGCCAGCAGTCGACAGGGACACGGCTACGAGCAGTACTTC
>TRBV15|once|.|TRBJ1-2
CAASSEGPGGTGYTF
TGTGCCGCCAGCAGCGAGGGGCCTGGGGGGACCGGCTACACCTTC
>TRBV10-2|.|.|TRBJ2-6
CASKGGGANVLTF
TGCGCCAGCAAAGGCGGGGGGGCCAACGTCCTGACTTTC
>TRBV5-4|.|TRBD1|TRBJ1-3
CAGSIGQGRRNTIYF
TGTGCCGGCAGCATTGGACAGGGTCGGAGAAACACCATATATTTT
>TRBV19|many|.|TRBJ2-1
CATGGGGHNEQFF
TGTGCCACAGGGGGGGGGGGCCACAATGAGCAGTTCTTC
>TRBV3-1|many|.|TRBJ1-5
CASSQFSNQPQHF
TGTGCCAGCAGCCAATTTAGTAATCAGCCCCAGCATTTT
>TRBV6-2/TRBV6-3|.|TRBD2|TRBJ2-4
CASSYSPRLAGVKNIQYF
TGTGCCAGCAGTTACTCGCCCAGACTAGCGGGGGTCAAAAACATTCAGTACTTC
>TRBV2|few|TRBD1|TRBJ2-7
CASSLGTGSYEQYF
TGTGCCAGCAGTTTAGGGACAGGATCCTACGAGCAGTACTTC
>TRBV24-1|.|TRBD2|TRBJ2-3
CATSDSSSGYTDTQYF
TGTGCCACCAGTGATTCCTCTAGCGGGTACACAGATACGCAGTATTTT
>TRBV3-1|few|TRBD1|TRBJ1-4
CASSHRTGEKLFF
TGTGCCAGCAGCCACCGGACAGGCGAAAAACTGTTTTTT
>TRBV11-2|.|TRBD2|TRBJ2-2
CASSPRLRAGGLDTGELFF
TGTGCCAGCAGCCCCCGACTTAGAGCGGGGGGGCTGGACACCGGGGAGCTGTTTTTT
>TRBV19|once|.|TRBJ1-5
CASSSGLHSNQPQHF
TGTGCCAGTTCCTCCGGACTCCATAGCAATCAGCCCCAGCATTTT
>TRBV6-1|many|TRBD1|TRBJ1-1
CASRTGGRNTEAFF
TGTGCCAGCAGGACAGGGGGCCGGAACACTGAAGCTTTCTTT
>TRBV15|.|.|TRBJ2-1
CAASRLGDYNEQFF
TGTGCCGCGTCCAGACTAGGGGACTACAATGAGCAGTTCTTC
>TRBV2|few|.|TRBJ1-1
CASSDEMNTEAFF
TGTGCCAGCAGTGATGAGATGAACACTGAAGCTTTCTTT
>TRBV11-3|.|.|TRBJ1-5
CASSLSGQPQHF
TGTGCCAGCAGCTTAAGTGGACAGCCCCAGCATTTT
>TRBV7-9|many|TRBD2|TRBJ2-7
CASSLALTSGGHEQYF
TGTGCCAGCAGCTTAGCGCTGACTAGCGGGGGGCACGAGCAGTACTTC
>TRBV14|.|.|TRBJ2-7
CASSRRDEQYF
TGTGCCAGCAGCAGGAGGGACGAGCAGTACTTC
>TRBV6-1|many|TRBD1|TRBJ1-2
CASSERDRVQSTF
TGTGCCAGCAGTGAAAGAGACAGGGTCCAATCCACCTTC
>TRBV5-1|many|TRBD1|TRBJ1-1
CASSQGQVGTEAFF
TGCGCCAGCAGCCAAGGACAGGTGGGGACTGAAGCTTTCTTT
>TRBV6-7|.|TRBD1|TRBJ2-5
CASSWGQTQETQYF
TGTGCCAGCAGTTGGGGACAGACCCAAGAGACCCAGTACTTC
>TRBV10-1|once|.|TRBJ2-7
CASSSSGGSAYEQYF
TGCGCCAGCAGCTCCTCAGGGGGGTCAGCCTACGAGCAGTACTTC
>TRBV20-1|many|TRBD1|TRBJ2-4
CSARGGQGLDIQYF
TGCAGTGCTAGGGGGGGACAGGGGTTGGACATTCAGTACTTC
>TRBV7-9|many|TRBD2|TRBJ2-1
CASSQGLAGYNEQFF
TGTGCCAGCAGCCAGGGACTAGCGGGGTACAATGAGCAGTTCTTC